The 15 T cell receptor beta chains below were found in one sample sequenced in a study of OX40 agonist ivuxolimab in advanced cancers. Method: immunoSEQ multiplex PCR; TCRdb's copy keeps in-frame clones and lacks some. The profile shows 45,000 to 65,000 clones, approximately 79% of them singletons. The source was CD4+ or CD8+ T cells sorted from blood, collected in a trial of the OX40 agonist ivuxolimab. The receptors here all came from an adult with an advanced solid tumor such as melanoma, head and neck, liver or kidney cancer.

J is TRBJ1-3 and V is TRBV5-5, with no clear D. Germline V gene lookup returns CDR1 SGHKS and CDR2 YYEKEE (reference sequence). V shed 2 bases and J shed 1 base, with 7 bases lying between them. The CDR3 has 14 residues. The CDR3 protein is CASSFPGSGNTIYF. CDR3 in DNA: TGTGCCAGCAGCTTCCCGGGGTCTGGAAACACCATATATTTT.

This sequence joins TRBV5-6 and TRBJ1-5; D gene ambiguous. The ends were cut back, 1 base at V and 6 bases at J, with 8 bases in the middle. Germline-derived CDR1 and CDR2 are SGHDT and YYEEEE. The CDR3 has 13 amino acids. The CDR3 bases are TGTGCCAGCAGCTTGTCCGGGTTTCAGCCCCAGCATTTT. Translating gives CASSLSGFQPQHF.

This clone is medium-sized within its sample. Other DNA sequences in the sample encode the same CDR3. This chain uses TRBV18 with TRBJ1-1; D gene unclear. CDR1 and CDR2 from the germline V gene are KGHSH and LQKENI. The CDR3 length is 13 residues. The germline V and J ends were trimmed by 4 bases and 0 bases, with 6 bases remaining between them. CDR3 bases: TGTGCCAGCTCACGGTCCATGAACACTGAAGCTTTCTTT. As protein: CASSRSMNTEAFF.

The V and J genes are TRBV5-6 and TRBJ1-1; D is perhaps TRBD1 (5 bases). V lost 1 base, J lost 6 bases, and 7 bases lay in between. The CDR3 sequence is 12 residues long. Germline V gene lookup returns CDR1 SGHDT and CDR2 YYEEEE. This chain's CDR3 is CASSLSGPEAFF. Written as DNA, the CDR3 is TGTGCCAGCAGCTTGTCAGGGCCTGAAGCTTTCTTT.

This chain uses TRBV7-9 with TRBJ2-3; TRBD1 might be the D (6 bases). V dropped 11 bases and J dropped 2 bases, with 14 bases sitting between them. The CDR3 is made up of 13 amino acids. Germline CDR1 and CDR2: SEHNR and FQNEAQ (reference sequence). The CDR3 loop reads CAVGGRNTDTQYF. CDR3 bases: TGTGCCGTTGGGGGCAGAAACACAGATACGCAGTATTTT.

In its sample, this clone was seen once. V and J are TRBV7-9 and TRBJ1-2; D unresolved. The CDR3 totals 15 residues. V lost 5 bases, J lost 8 bases, and 21 bases lay in between. Per germline, CDR1 SEHNR and CDR2 FQNEAQ (reference sequence). CDR3 nucleotides: TGTGCCAGCAGCCTTACGACGGGTCCCACGACGGGCTACACCTTC. Translating gives CASSLTTGPTTGYTF.

This rearrangement joins TRBV28 to TRBJ1-4; D might be TRBD1 (5 bases). V was clipped by 2 bases and J by 0 bases, with 22 bases between them. The CDR3 loop spans 20 amino acids. CDR1 is MDHEN and CDR2 is SYDVKM in the germline V gene. The CDR3 reads CASSLGVWGREIATNEKLFF. CDR3 nucleotides: TGTGCCAGCAGTTTAGGGGTATGGGGACGGGAAATTGCAACTAATGAAAAACTGTTTTTT.

The chain has TRBV28 and TRBJ1-4, with D perhaps matching TRBD1 (6 bases). Germline assignment: CDR1 MDHEN and CDR2 SYDVKM. The CDR3 runs to 14 residues. With 3 bases removed from V and 8 bases from J, the gap between germline ends came to 13 bases. In DNA, the CDR3 is TGTGCCAGCAGTTTTTTTGGGGGCGTCGAAAAACTGTTTTTT. It encodes CASSFFGGVEKLFF.

The V gene is TRBV6-5, the J gene TRBJ1-2; possible D gene TRBD1, 5 bases. Per germline, CDR1 MNHEY and CDR2 SVGAGI. V was pared by 0 bases and J by 4 bases, with 12 bases between. The CDR3 loop spans 15 amino acids. The CDR3: CASSYSQGSRYGYTF. DNA for the CDR3: TGTGCCAGCAGTTACTCGCAGGGAAGTCGCTATGGCTACACCTTC.

V and J are TRBV7-2 and TRBJ2-6; 9 bases agree with TRBD1. V gave up 6 bases and J gave up 2 bases; unmatched junction bases: 8. The CDR3 extends over 17 amino acids. Germline V lookup: CDR1 SGHTA, CDR2 FQGNSA. The CDR3 nucleotides read TGTGCCAGCAGTCGCCGGGACAGGGTAACTGGGGCCAACGTCCTGACTTTC. Translation gives CASSRRDRVTGANVLTF.

The V gene is TRBV2, the J gene TRBJ2-7; TRBD1 matches at 7 bases. The CDR3 has 15 residues. CDR1 is SNHLY and CDR2 is FYNNEI in the germline V gene. V lost 4 bases, J lost 1 base, and 7 bases stayed unmatched. For the CDR3, the DNA is TGTGCCAGCAGTGGCGACAGGGTGTCGTCCTACGAGCAGTACTTC. It is translated as CASSGDRVSSYEQYF.

The CDR3 DNA sequence: TGTGCCAGCAGTTACTCTCGACCCCCAGATAATGAAAAACTGTTTTTT. As protein: CASSYSRPPDNEKLFF. The chain carries TRBV6-5 and TRBJ1-4; D is undetermined. Between the trimmed V and J ends, which lost 0 bases and 4 bases, there was a span of 12 bases. The CDR3 is made up of 16 amino acids. Germline V gene sequence: CDR1 MNHEY, CDR2 SVGAGI.

This clone showed up just a few times. V gene TRBV7-3 combines with J gene TRBJ1-1; 7 bases are a match to TRBD1. The CDR3 length is 13 residues. J gave up 9 bases and V 6 bases, and 10 bases lay outside the gene matches. Germline V gene lookup returns CDR1 SGHTA and CDR2 FQGTGA. The CDR3 is CASSYSGQYQAFF. CDR3 in DNA: TGTGCCAGCAGTTACTCGGGACAGTATCAAGCTTTCTTT.

This clone was found a few times. The junction departs from the called germline gene at one end, perhaps through a read error. The rearrangement joins TRBV6-6 to TRBJ2-7, with 8 nucleotides matching TRBD1. CDR3 size: 13 residues. Per the germline V gene, CDR1 is MNHNY and CDR2 is SVGAGI (reference sequence). CDR3 loop: CASSAGTGIRLDF. CDR3 sequence (DNA): TGTGCCAGCAGTGCCGGGACAGGCATCCGTTTAGACTTC.

The V call is TRBV7-6, the J call TRBJ1-1; TRBD1 is a possible D gene (6 bases). Germline V lookup: CDR1 SGHVS, CDR2 FNYEAQ. The CDR3 sequence is 17 residues long. Between the trimmed V and J ends, which lost 5 bases and 0 bases, there was a span of 19 bases. CDR3 bases: TGTGCCAGCAGCCTAAATCCGCCGGGACACTTGAACACTGAAGCTTTCTTT. Translated: CASSLNPPGHLNTEAFF.